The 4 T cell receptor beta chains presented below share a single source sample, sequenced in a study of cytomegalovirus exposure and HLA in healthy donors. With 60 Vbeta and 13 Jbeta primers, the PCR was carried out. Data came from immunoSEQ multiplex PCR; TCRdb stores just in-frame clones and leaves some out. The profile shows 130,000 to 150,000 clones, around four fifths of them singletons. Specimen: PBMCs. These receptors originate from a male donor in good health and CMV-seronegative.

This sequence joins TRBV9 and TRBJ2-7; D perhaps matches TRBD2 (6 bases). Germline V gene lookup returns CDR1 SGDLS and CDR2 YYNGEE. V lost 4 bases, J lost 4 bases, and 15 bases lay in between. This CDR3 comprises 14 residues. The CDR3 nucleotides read TGTGCCAGCAGCCCCACTGGGACTCTATACGAGCAGTACTTC. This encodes CASSPTGTLYEQYF. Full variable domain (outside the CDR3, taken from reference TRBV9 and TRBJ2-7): DSGVTQTPKHLITATGQRVTLRCSPRSGDLSVYWYQQSLDQGLQFLIQYYNGEERAKGNILERFSAQQFPDLHSELNLSSLELGDSALYFCASSPTGTLYEQYFGPGTRLTVT.

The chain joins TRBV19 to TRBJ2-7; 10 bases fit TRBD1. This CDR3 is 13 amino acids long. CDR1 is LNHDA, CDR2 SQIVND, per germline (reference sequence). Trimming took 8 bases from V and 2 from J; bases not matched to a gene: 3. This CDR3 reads CASGTGATYEQYF. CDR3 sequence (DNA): TGTGCCAGTGGGACAGGGGCGACCTACGAGCAGTACTTC.

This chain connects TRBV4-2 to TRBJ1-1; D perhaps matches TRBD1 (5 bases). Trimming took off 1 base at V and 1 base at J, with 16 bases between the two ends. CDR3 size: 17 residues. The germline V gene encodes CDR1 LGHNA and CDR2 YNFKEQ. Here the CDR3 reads CASSQGLGGTANTEAFF. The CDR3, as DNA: TGTGCCAGCAGCCAAGGGTTGGGGGGGACGGCGAACACTGAAGCTTTCTTT.

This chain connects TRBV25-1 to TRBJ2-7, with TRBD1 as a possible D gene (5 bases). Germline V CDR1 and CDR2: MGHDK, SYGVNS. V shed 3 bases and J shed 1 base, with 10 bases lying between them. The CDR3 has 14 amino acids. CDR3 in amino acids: CASSDVGASYEQYF. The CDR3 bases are TGTGCCAGCAGTGATGTAGGGGCTTCCTACGAGCAGTACTTC.